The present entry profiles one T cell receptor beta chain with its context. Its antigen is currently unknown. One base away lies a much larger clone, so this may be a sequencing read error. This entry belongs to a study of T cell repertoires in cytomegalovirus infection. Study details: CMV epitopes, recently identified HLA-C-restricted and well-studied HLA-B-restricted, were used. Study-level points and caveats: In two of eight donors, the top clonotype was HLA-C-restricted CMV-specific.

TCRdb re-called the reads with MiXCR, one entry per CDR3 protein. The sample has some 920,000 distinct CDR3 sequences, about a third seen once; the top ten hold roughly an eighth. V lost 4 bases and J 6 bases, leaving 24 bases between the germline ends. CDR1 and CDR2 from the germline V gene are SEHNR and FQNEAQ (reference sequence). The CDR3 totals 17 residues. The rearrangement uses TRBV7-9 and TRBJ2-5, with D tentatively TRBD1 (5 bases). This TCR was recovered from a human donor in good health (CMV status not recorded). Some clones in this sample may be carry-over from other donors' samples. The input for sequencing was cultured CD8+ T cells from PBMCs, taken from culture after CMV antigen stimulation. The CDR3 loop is CASSSYADTGEEKTQYF. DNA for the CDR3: TGTGCCAGCAGCTCCTACGCGGACACCGGTGAGGAAAAGACCCAGTACTTC.